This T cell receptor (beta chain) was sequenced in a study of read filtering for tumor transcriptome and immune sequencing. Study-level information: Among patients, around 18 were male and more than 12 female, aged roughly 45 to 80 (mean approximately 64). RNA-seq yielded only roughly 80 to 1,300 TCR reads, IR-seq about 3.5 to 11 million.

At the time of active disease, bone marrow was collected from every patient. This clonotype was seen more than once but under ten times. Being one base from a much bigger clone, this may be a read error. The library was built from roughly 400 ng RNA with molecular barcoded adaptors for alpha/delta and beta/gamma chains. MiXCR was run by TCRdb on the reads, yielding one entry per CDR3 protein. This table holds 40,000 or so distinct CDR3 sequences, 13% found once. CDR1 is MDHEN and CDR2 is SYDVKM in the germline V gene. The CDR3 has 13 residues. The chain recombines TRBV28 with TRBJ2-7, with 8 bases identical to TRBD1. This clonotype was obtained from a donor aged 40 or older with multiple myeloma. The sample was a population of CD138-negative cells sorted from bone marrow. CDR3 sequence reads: CASSPGQGYEQHF. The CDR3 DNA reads TGTGCCAGCAGTCCTGGACAGGGCTACGAGCAGCACTTC.